These 2 T cell receptor beta chains came from one sample sequenced in a study of blood T cell repertoires in COVID-19. Libraries were prepared by immunoSEQ multiplex PCR; TCRdb keeps only in-frame clonotypes and omits some of them. This sample yields about 270,000 clones, of which around 89% are seen a single time; over 2% belongs to the top ten. Sequencing used PBMCs or T cells enriched from blood (not recorded which). These receptors came from a woman younger than 30 who had recovered from COVID-19.

The J gene is TRBJ1-6, the V gene TRBV9; 8 bases align to TRBD1. The trim removed 6 bases at V and 6 bases at J, leaving 5 bases unmatched. CDR1 and CDR2 from the germline V gene are SGDLS and YYNGEE. This CDR3 region has 14 residues. The CDR3 is CASNDRGTNSPLHF. The CDR3 DNA is TGTGCCAGCAATGACAGGGGAACTAATTCACCCCTCCACTTT.

The chain recombines TRBV4-2 with TRBJ1-1; tentative D call: TRBD1 (6 bases). In germline, CDR1 is LGHNA, CDR2 YNFKEQ. CDR3 length: 15 amino acids. Trimming removed 5 bases from V and 3 bases from J, with 16 bases in between. The chain's CDR3 is CASSSPREGDTEAFF. In nucleotides, the CDR3 is TGTGCCAGCAGCTCCCCGAGGGAGGGGGACACTGAAGCTTTCTTT.